This passage covers 23 T cell receptor beta chains from one sample sequenced in a study of T-cell reconstitution after alpha-beta-depleted transplantation in children. This sample's TCRbeta library carried unique molecular identifier barcodes. Via MiXCR, TCRdb re-called the PCR reads, giving one row per CDR3 protein. The top ten clones hold roughly 0.84% of a sample with roughly 670,000 distinct CDR3 sequences, about an eighth of them seen once. This specimen was PBMCs, taken before TCRalphabeta/CD19-depleted stem cell transplant. Receptors were obtained from a girl aged 2 to 10 with congenital amegakaryocytic thrombocytopenia, due to receive a stem cell transplant.

Regarding this clonotype: A read error may be the cause here, since a much bigger clone is one base away. Because the CDR3 is missing its conserved closing phenylalanine or tryptophan, this is likely a read error. The genes are TRBV10-3 and TRBJ2-1; D gene ambiguous. Trimming removed 2 bases at V and 8 bases at J, with 7 bases between. CDR1 and CDR2 (germline): ENHRY, SYGVKD. The CDR3 length is 12 residues. DNA of the CDR3: TGTGCCATCAGTGAGCGGTCCGATGAGCAGTTCTCC. Translating gives CAISERSDEQFS.

The V call is TRBV6-4, the J call TRBJ2-3; perhaps TRBD1 as D (5 bases). The germline V gene has CDR1 MRHNA and CDR2 SNTAGT. The CDR3 runs to 13 residues. V dropped 4 bases and J dropped 8 bases, with 13 bases sitting between them. CDR3 sequence reads: CASSVVDQGTQYF. CDR3 bases: TGTGCCAGCAGTGTTGTCGATCAGGGTACGCAGTATTTT.

The chain is built from TRBV15 and TRBJ2-1; 10 nucleotides match TRBD2. This CDR3 is 17 amino acids long. CDR1 and CDR2 from the germline V gene are LNHNV and YYDKDF (reference sequence). J gave up 2 bases and V 0 bases, and 4 bases lay outside the gene matches. The CDR3 sequence: CATSRDRTSGTYNEQFF. The CDR3 DNA sequence: TGTGCCACCAGCAGAGACCGGACTAGCGGCACCTACAATGAGCAGTTCTTC.

The table lists this clonotype with a count of one. A single base separates this from a much larger clone, so it may be a read error. The rearrangement joins TRBV24-1 to TRBJ2-1; TRBD1 or TRBD2 may be the D gene (5 bases each). CDR1 is KGHDR, CDR2 SFDVKD, per germline. V was pared by 5 bases and J by 6 bases, with 13 bases between. The CDR3 length is 14 residues. In DNA, the CDR3 is TGTGCCACCAGTGCCCCGGGACCCTCCAATGAGCAGTTCTTC. Its protein product is CATSAPGPSNEQFF.

The sample holds many counts of this clonotype. This sequence joins TRBV5-1 and TRBJ2-2; 7 nucleotides agree with TRBD2. Per the germline V gene, CDR1 is SGHRS and CDR2 is YFSETQ. The length of the CDR3 is 15 residues. With 3 bases clipped from V and 4 bases from J, the junction kept 6 bases outside the gene matches. CDR3 protein: CASSSGGSSTGELFF. The CDR3 DNA reads as TGCGCCAGCAGCTCCGGCGGGAGTTCCACCGGGGAGCTGTTTTTT.

To note about this clonotype: This may come from a read error, since a much larger clone is one base off. V gene TRBV7-6 combines with J gene TRBJ2-5; the D gene could be TRBD1 or TRBD2 (5 bases each). CDR3 length: 13 amino acids. Germline-derived CDR1 and CDR2 are SGHVS and FNYEAQ. CDR3 DNA sequence: TGTGCCAGCAGCACCGGGGCTGTAGAGACCCCGTACTTC. Encoded protein: CASSTGAVETPYF.

The sample holds many counts of this clonotype. V and J are TRBV6-5 and TRBJ2-2, with D maybe TRBD2 (6 bases). The V end was cut by 2 bases, the J end by 5 bases, with 15 bases between. The CDR3 length is 16 residues. From germline, CDR1 is MNHEY and CDR2 SVGAGI. In nucleotides, the CDR3 is TGTGCCAGCAGTTACGGGATTCAGGCGGGAACCGGGGAGCTGTTTTTT. Translating gives CASSYGIQAGTGELFF.

This clonotype was found many times. The chain has TRBV7-2 and TRBJ2-1; D unresolved. Germline CDR1 and CDR2: SGHTA and FQGNSA. V was pared by 3 bases and J by 6 bases, with 9 bases between. This CDR3 spans 13 amino acids. The CDR3 DNA follows: TGTGCCAGCAGCTTCAGTCTTCTCAATGAGCAGTTCTTC. It specifies CASSFSLLNEQFF.

This clonotype has only a few counts. V and J are TRBV15 and TRBJ2-5, with 7 nucleotides matching TRBD1. V shed 5 bases and J 1 base; nucleotides not matched to a gene: 4. This CDR3 region has 14 residues. Germline CDR1 reads LNHNV; CDR2 reads YYDKDF (reference sequence). CDR3 nucleotides: TGTGCCACCAGCGTAAGGACAGGCCAAGAGACCCAGTACTTC. This codes for CATSVRTGQETQYF.

This clonotype was found many times. The chain links TRBV7-8 to TRBJ2-5; tentatively, D is TRBD1 or TRBD2 (5 bases each). The V end lost 1 base, the J end lost 5 bases, and 14 bases lay between the germline ends. The CDR3 has 15 residues. Per the germline V gene, CDR1 is SGHVS and CDR2 is FQNEAQ. CDR3 amino acids: CASSLVGTRVETQYF. Here the CDR3 DNA reads TGTGCCAGCAGCTTAGTAGGGACCCGGGTGGAGACCCAGTACTTC.

This chain joins TRBV7-9 and TRBJ2-5, with D unresolved. V lost 5 bases and J lost 2, with 15 bases in between. This CDR3 spans 15 amino acids. The germline gives CDR1 SEHNR, CDR2 FQNEAQ (reference sequence). The CDR3 spells CASSPTPGIQETQYF. CDR3 nucleotides: TGTGCCAGCAGCCCCACCCCCGGTATTCAAGAGACCCAGTACTTC. Supplemented by reference TRBV7-9 and TRBJ2-5, the full variable domain reads DTGVSQNPRHKITKRGQNVTFRCDPISEHNRLYWYRQTLGQGPEFLTYFQNEAQLEKSRLLSDRFSAERPKGSFSTLEIQRTEQGDSAMYLCASSPTPGIQETQYFGPGTRLLVL.

This chain links TRBV18 with TRBJ2-1, with D possibly called TRBD1 or TRBD2 (5 bases each). From germline, CDR1 is KGHSH and CDR2 LQKENI. The CDR3 contains 19 residues. The germline V and J ends were trimmed by 2 bases and 0 bases, with 20 bases remaining between them. The CDR3 loop reads CASSPGGAETQSSYNEQFF. CDR3 DNA sequence: TGTGCCAGCTCACCAGGGGGAGCGGAAACCCAGAGCTCCTACAATGAGCAGTTCTTC.

This chain connects TRBV5-1 to TRBJ2-5, with D unclear. CDR3 length: 14 amino acids. Trimming removed 0 bases from V and 5 bases from J, with 11 bases in between. Looked up from germline, CDR1 is SGHRS and CDR2 is YFSETQ. CDR3 protein: CASSLEQKGETQYF. The CDR3 bases are TGCGCCAGCAGCTTGGAACAGAAAGGGGAGACCCAGTACTTC.

The chain uses TRBV18 and TRBJ1-1; D not resolved. CDR1 KGHSH and CDR2 LQKENI come from the germline V gene. The V and J ends lost 2 bases and 5 bases respectively, with 15 bases between them. The CDR3 has 15 amino acids. CDR3 DNA: TGTGCCAGCTCACCATTCTCGGGAGCAAGGACTGAAGCTTTCTTT. This translates into CASSPFSGARTEAFF. Looking up the rest from reference TRBV18 and TRBJ1-1 gives the full variable domain: NAGVMQNPRHLVRRRGQEARLRCSPMKGHSHVYWYRQLPEEGLKFMVYLQKENIIDESGMPKERFSAEFPKEGPSILRIQQVVRGDSAAYFCASSPFSGARTEAFFGQGTRLTVV.

This clonotype appeared many times. This chain joins TRBV5-5 and TRBJ2-3, with 14 bases fitting TRBD2. V shed 3 bases and J 6 bases; nucleotides not matched to a gene: 3. From germline, CDR1 is SGHKS and CDR2 YYEKEE (reference sequence). The CDR3 has 15 amino acids. The CDR3 DNA reads TGTGCCAGCAGCTCGACTAGCGGGAGGGTGGATACGCAGTATTTT. Translation gives CASSSTSGRVDTQYF.

This chain connects TRBV5-1 to TRBJ2-1, with unresolved D. The V and J ends lost 0 bases and 3 bases respectively, with 7 bases between them. Germline V CDR1 and CDR2: SGHRS, YFSETQ. This CDR3 comprises 14 residues. The CDR3 DNA reads TGCGCCAGCAGCTTGGAGGCCGACTACAATGAGCAGTTCTTC. Translation: CASSLEADYNEQFF.

Concerning this clonotype: Being one base from a much bigger clone, this may be a read error. The chain recombines TRBV10-3 with TRBJ2-1; D is unclear. V lost 7 bases, J lost 11 bases, and 15 bases lay in between. The CDR3 is made up of 12 amino acids. Germline CDR1 is ENHRY and CDR2 is SYGVKD. Here the CDR3 reads CAINTARNKQFF. In nucleotides, the CDR3 is TGTGCCATCAATACAGCGCGGAATAAGCAGTTCTTC.

This clonotype was picked up many times. The chain combines TRBV5-1 with TRBJ1-4, with a tentative D call TRBD1 (5 bases). There are 16 residues in the CDR3. Trimming removed 1 base at V and 8 bases at J, with 18 bases between. CDR1 and CDR2 from the germline V gene are SGHRS and YFSETQ. The CDR3 protein is CASSLSFRGVEEKLFF. Here the CDR3 DNA reads TGCGCCAGCAGCTTGTCCTTTCGAGGGGTAGAGGAAAAACTGTTTTTT. The variable domain in full, completed from reference TRBV5-1 and TRBJ1-4, reads KAGVTQTPRYLIKTRGQQVTLSCSPISGHRSVSWYQQTPGQGLQFLFEYFSETQRNKGNFPGRFSGRQFSNSRSEMNVSTLELGDSALYLCASSLSFRGVEEKLFFGSGTQLSVL.

This clonotype was detected many times. The chain combines TRBV6-1 with TRBJ2-2, with D possibly TRBD1 on 6 matching bases. CDR1 is MNHNS, CDR2 SASEGT, per germline. Between the trimmed V and J ends, which lost 10 bases and 5 bases, there was a span of 11 bases. The CDR3 consists of 12 residues. CDR3 region: CATTQGTGELFF. For the CDR3, the DNA is TGTGCCACTACTCAGGGGACCGGGGAGCTGTTTTTT.

This clonotype was seen many times. The chain couples TRBV20-1 to TRBJ2-3; TRBD2 aligns across 12 bases. The germline V gene has CDR1 DFQATT and CDR2 SNEGSKA (reference sequence). Germline trimming cut 0 bases from V and 2 bases from J; bases unmatched to any gene: 3. This CDR3 is 16 amino acids long. The DNA for the CDR3 is TGCAGTGCTAGAGATCGACTAGCGGGAGTCACAGATACGCAGTATTTT. Its protein product is CSARDRLAGVTDTQYF.

The table lists this clonotype with many counts. J is TRBJ1-4 and V is TRBV7-2; D unresolved. The CDR3 sequence is 14 residues long. Germline V gene lookup returns CDR1 SGHTA and CDR2 FQGNSA. V lost 5 bases and J lost 0, with 7 bases in between. The CDR3 loop reads CASSVVATNEKLFF. Written as DNA, the CDR3 is TGTGCCAGCAGCGTGGTAGCAACTAATGAAAAACTGTTTTTT.

This clonotype was observed a handful of times. The chain combines TRBV5-1 with TRBJ2-7; TRBD1 matches 8 bases. Germline loops: CDR1 SGHRS, CDR2 YFSETQ. V lost 2 bases, J lost 1 base, and 8 bases stayed unmatched. This CDR3 has 16 amino acids. The DNA of the CDR3 is TGCGCCAGCAGCTTTAAAAGGACAGGGAGGTCCTACGAGCAGTACTTC. It specifies CASSFKRTGRSYEQYF.

This clonotype has more than one count but fewer than ten. V is TRBV4-1 and J is TRBJ1-2; 7 bases align to TRBD1. The germline CDR1 and CDR2 sequences are MGHRA and YSYEKL. This CDR3 spans 12 amino acids. With V trimmed by 10 bases and J by 7 bases, 9 bases remained unmatched. The CDR3 DNA follows: TGCGCCACCTGGGACAGTAGAGGTGGCTACACCTTC. Amino acid sequence: CATWDSRGGYTF.